This is a list of T cell receptor beta chains from one sample in a study of T cells in Graves' hyperthyroidism and ophthalmopathy. TCRdb re-derived calls from the multiplex PCR reads in MiXCR, one entry per CDR3 protein. The sample lists 300,000 to 400,000 distinct CDR3 sequences, more than 12% occurring once. Sequenced sample: blood. The origin of the receptors is a woman aged 25 to 39 with Graves' ophthalmopathy. CDR3s leave out the opening cysteine and the closing phenylalanine or tryptophan. Fields, in order: CDR3 length, V gene, CDR3 protein.

length: 15; V: TRBV6-1; CDR3: AISDPSTGTGAPREY
length: 19; V: TRBV20-1; CDR3: SARGLFSQSASGDPWNEQF
length: 13; V: TRBV4-1; CDR3: ASSQGTGASYEQY
length: 14; V: TRBV28; CDR3: ASSRQESSYNSPLH
length: 12; V: TRBV30; CDR3: ASKWAPNTGELF
length: 11; V: TRBV29-1; CDR3: SVYYSSTDTQY
length: 14; V: TRBV11-2; CDR3: ASSLGTGDFYNEQF
length: 13; V: TRBV4-1; CDR3: ASSQEPTGWETQY
length: 16; V: TRBV5-4; CDR3: ASSRDFTDNVGDSPLH
length: 12; V: TRBV7-3; CDR3: ASSIGEPGNTIY
length: 13; V: TRBV28; CDR3: ASSLTAPLGNEQF
length: 13; V: TRBV10-1; CDR3: ASGPGGGSYNEQY
length: 14; V: TRBV14; CDR3: ASSQEGTSGVNEQF
length: 15; V: TRBV12-3/TRBV12-4; CDR3: ASSPLLGQSDRDKQF
length: 13; V: TRBV6-1; CDR3: ASSSGGSVNYGYT
length: 17; V: TRBV20-1; CDR3: SASGTSGGALERGNIQY
length: 12; V: TRBV27; CDR3: ASSPRGPGNTIY
length: 10; V: TRBV7-9; CDR3: ASSIYENTIH
length: 13; V: TRBV6-2/TRBV6-3; CDR3: ASSYPLQGGETQY
length: 13; V: TRBV11-2; CDR3: ASSLVFVDTGELF
length: 13; V: TRBV9; CDR3: ASSPGREGGSEQF
length: 12; V: TRBV7-2; CDR3: ASSLGTDNEKLF
length: 10; V: TRBV27; CDR3: ASSTPGREQY
length: 13; V: TRBV7-2; CDR3: ASSLGPGAGYGYT
length: 10; V: TRBV7-3; CDR3: ASSYTGGAAF
length: 12; V: TRBV24-1; CDR3: ATSDGGRNYGYT
length: 13; V: TRBV19; CDR3: ASSTPQTITGELF
length: 15; V: TRBV4-1; CDR3: ASSQDGWVPNTGELF
length: 12; V: TRBV28; CDR3: ASTQGGGAREQF
length: 17; V: TRBV7-6; CDR3: ASSLAWHGQPSGVYGYT